This T cell receptor (beta chain) derives from a study of blood T cells in healthy people across ages. Donor samples were obtained from healthy Caucasian individuals from Russia, aged about 6 to 100. Then a second PCR, running roughly 7 to 11 cycles, was carried out with a sample-barcoded 5' primer and a J-beta primer mix. TCRdb itself ran the 5' RACE reads through MiXCR, one entry per CDR3 protein. The sample contains about 1.5 million distinct CDR3 sequences, approximately 42% of which appear only once. V shed 5 bases and J shed 7 bases, with 12 bases lying between them. This CDR3 has 14 residues. Looked up from germline, CDR1 is SNHLY and CDR2 is FYNNEI.

This TCR was recovered from a woman younger than 30 in good health. Sequencing was performed on blood. The chain combines TRBV2 with TRBJ1-6, with D perhaps TRBD1 (5 bases). In nucleotides, the CDR3 is TGTGCCAGCAGTATACCCGGGGGGAATTCACCCCTCCACTTT. Its translation: CASSIPGGNSPLHF.